Sequencing of this T cell receptor (beta chain) was carried out in a study of T cells after yellow fever vaccination. Whole-study results and caveats: Clonotypes appearing in both CD4 and CD8 compartments existed, and their share was small. Weaker in magnitude, the secondary response showed a faster peak on day 5 versus 15. The study re-detected most primary-vaccination clones after the booster (under 97% CD4, just over 85% CD8).

5'RACE template switching generated TCR cDNA, adding a universal primer site and UMIs. One entry per CDR3 protein results from TCRdb running MiXCR on the 5' RACE reads. The sample shows 500,000 to 650,000 distinct CDR3 sequences, around 16% of them seen only once. This clonotype was observed at least ten times. Its antigen is currently unknown. The CDR3 runs to 15 residues. With 5 bases clipped from V and 1 base from J, the junction kept 6 bases outside the gene matches. CDR1 and CDR2 from the germline V gene are LGHNT and FRNRAP. This clonotype was sampled from a man in his late teens or twenties who received the YFV17D yellow fever vaccine. Source: PBMCs, taken 5 days after the first yellow fever vaccination. V is TRBV12-5 and J is TRBJ2-3; TRBD1 matches 7 bases. CDR3: CASGPNRGGTDTQYF. The DNA of the CDR3 is TGTGCTAGTGGTCCTAACAGGGGAGGCACAGATACGCAGTATTTT. Full variable domain (outside the CDR3, taken from reference TRBV12-5 and TRBJ2-3): DARVTQTPRHKVTEMGQEVTMRCQPILGHNTVFWYRQTMMQGLELLAYFRNRAPLDDSGMPKDRFSAEMPDATLATLKIQPSEPRDSAVYFCASGPNRGGTDTQYFGPGTRLTVL.